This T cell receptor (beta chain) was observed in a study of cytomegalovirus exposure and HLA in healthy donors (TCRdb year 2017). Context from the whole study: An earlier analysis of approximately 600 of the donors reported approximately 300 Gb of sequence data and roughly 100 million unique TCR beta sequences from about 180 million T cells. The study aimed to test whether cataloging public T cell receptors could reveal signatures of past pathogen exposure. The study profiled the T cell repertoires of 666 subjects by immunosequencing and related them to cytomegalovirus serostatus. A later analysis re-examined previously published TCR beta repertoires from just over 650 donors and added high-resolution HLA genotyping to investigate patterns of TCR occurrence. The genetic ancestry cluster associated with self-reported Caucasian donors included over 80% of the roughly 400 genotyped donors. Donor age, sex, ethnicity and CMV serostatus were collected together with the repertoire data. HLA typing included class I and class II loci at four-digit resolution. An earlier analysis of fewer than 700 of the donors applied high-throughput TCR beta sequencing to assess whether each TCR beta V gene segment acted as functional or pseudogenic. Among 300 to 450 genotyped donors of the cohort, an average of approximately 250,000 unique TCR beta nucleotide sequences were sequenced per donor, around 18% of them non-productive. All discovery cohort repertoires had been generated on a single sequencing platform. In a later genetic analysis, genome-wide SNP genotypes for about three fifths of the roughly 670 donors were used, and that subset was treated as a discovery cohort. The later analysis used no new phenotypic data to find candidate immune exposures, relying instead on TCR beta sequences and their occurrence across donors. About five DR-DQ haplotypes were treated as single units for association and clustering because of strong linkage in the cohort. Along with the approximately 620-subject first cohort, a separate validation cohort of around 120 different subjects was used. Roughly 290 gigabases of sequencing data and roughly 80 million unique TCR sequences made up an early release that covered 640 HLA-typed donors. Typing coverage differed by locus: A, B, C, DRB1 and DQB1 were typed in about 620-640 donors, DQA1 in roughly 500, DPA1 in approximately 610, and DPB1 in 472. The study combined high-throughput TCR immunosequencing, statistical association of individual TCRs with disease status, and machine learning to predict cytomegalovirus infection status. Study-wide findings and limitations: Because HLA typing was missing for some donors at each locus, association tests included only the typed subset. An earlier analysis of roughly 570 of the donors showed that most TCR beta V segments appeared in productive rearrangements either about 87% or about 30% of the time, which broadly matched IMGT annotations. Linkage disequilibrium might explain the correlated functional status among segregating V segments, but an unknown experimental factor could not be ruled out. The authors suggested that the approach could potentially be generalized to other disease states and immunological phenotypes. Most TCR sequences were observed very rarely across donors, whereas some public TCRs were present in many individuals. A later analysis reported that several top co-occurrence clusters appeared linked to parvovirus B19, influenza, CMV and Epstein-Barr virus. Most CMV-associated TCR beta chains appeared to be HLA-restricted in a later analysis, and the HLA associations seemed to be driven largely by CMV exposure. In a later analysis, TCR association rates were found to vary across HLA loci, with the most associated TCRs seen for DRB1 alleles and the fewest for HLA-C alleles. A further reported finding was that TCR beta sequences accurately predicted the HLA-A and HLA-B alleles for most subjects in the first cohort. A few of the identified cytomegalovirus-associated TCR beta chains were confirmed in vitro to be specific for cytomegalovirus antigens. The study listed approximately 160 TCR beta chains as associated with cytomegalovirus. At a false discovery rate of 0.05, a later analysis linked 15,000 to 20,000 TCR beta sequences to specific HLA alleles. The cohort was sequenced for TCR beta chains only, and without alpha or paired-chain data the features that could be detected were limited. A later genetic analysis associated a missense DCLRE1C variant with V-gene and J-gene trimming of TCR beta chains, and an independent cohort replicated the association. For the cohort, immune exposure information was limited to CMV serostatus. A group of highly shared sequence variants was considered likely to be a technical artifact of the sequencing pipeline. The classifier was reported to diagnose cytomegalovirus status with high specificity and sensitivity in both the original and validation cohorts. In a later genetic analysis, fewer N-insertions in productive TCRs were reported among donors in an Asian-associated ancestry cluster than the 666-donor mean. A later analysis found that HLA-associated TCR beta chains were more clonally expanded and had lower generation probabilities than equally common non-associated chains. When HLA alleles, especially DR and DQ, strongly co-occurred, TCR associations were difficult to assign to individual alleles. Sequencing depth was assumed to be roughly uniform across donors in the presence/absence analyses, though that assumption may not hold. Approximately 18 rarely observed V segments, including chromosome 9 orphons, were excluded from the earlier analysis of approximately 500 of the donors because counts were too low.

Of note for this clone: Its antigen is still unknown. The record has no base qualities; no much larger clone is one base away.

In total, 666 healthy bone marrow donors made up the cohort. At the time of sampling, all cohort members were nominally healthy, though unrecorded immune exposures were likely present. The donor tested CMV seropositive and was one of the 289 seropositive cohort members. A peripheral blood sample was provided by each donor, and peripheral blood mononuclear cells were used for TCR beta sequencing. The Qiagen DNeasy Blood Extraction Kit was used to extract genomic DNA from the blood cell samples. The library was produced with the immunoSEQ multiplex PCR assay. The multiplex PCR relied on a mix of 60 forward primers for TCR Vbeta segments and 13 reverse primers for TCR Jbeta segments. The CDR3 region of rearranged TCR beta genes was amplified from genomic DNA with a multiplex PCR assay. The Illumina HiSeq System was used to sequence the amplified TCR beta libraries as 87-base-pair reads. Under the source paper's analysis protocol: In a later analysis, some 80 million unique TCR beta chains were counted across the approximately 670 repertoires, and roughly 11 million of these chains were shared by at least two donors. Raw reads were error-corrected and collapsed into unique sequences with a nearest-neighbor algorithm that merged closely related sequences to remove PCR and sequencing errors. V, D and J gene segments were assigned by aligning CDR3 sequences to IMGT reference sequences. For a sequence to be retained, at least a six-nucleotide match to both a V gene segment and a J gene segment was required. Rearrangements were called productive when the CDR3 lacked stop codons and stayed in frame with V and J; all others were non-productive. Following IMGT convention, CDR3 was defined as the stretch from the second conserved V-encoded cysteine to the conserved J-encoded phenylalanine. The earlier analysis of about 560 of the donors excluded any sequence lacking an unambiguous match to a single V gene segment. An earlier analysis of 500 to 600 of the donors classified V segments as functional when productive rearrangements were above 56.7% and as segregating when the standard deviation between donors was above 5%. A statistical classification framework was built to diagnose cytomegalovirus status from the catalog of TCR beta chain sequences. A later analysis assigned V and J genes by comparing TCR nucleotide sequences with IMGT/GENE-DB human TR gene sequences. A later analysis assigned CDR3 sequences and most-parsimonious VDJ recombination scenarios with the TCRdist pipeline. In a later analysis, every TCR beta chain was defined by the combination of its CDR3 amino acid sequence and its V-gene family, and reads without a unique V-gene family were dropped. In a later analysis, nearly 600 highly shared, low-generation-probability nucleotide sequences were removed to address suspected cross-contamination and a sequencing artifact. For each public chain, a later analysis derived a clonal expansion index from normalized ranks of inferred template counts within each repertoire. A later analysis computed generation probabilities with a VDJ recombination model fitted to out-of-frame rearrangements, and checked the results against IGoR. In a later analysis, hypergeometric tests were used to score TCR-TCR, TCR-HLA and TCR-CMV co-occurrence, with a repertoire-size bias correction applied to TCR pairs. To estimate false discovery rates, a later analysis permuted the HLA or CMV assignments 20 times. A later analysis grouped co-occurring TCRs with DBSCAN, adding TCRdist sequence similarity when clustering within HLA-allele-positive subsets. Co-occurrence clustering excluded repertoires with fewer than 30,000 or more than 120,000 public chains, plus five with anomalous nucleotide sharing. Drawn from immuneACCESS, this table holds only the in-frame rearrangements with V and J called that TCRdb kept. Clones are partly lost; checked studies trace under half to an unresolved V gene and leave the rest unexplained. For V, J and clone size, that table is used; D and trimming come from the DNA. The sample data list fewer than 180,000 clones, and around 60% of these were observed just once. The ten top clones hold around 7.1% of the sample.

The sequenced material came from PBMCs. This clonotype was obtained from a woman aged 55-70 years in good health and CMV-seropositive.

The CDR3 loop reads CASSSRLAATDTQYF. The sequenced DNA is TGTGCCAGCAGCTCCAGACTAGCGGCTACAGATACGCAGTATTTT. This receptor chain uses TRBV7-6 and TRBJ2-3, with TRBD2 matching 9 junction bases. CDR1 and CDR2, looked up from the germline V gene, are SGHVS and FNYEAQ. Trimming takes 4 bases off V and 3 bases off J; junction bases not matched to a gene: 5. The CDR3 runs 15 amino acids, cysteine and phenylalanine included. Kept here is only the CDR3 DNA, which spans 45 bases and is read in frame from base 1.